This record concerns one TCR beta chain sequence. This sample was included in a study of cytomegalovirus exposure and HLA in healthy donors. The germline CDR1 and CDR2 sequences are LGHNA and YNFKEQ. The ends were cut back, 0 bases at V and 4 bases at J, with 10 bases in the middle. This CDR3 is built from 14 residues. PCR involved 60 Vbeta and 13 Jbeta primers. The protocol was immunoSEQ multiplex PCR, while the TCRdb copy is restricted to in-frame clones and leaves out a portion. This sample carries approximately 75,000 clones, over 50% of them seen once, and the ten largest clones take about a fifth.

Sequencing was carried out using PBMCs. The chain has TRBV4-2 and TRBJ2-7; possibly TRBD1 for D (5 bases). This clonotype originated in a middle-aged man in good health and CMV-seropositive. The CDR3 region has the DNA TGTGCCAGCAGCCAAGAAGTAGACAGATACGAGCAGTACTTC. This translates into CASSQEVDRYEQYF.